A single sample is the source of the 23 T cell receptor beta chains below, sequenced in a study of T cell changes during pregnancy in multiple sclerosis. Data came from immunoSEQ multiplex PCR; TCRdb stores just in-frame clones and leaves some out. The sample includes tens of thousands of clones, 94% of them seen just once. Sequencing was performed on CD8+ T cells from peripheral blood mononuclear cells, taken after pregnancy. The receptors originated from a female donor with multiple sclerosis, enrolled in a pregnancy study.

This chain joins TRBV19 and TRBJ1-2, with TRBD1 matching over 8 bases. The germline V gene encodes CDR1 LNHDA and CDR2 SQIVND (reference sequence). CDR3 size: 15 residues. V was clipped by 3 bases and J by 3 bases; unmatched bases: 6. CDR3 loop: CASSMGGQGHYGYTF. The CDR3 DNA sequence: TGTGCCAGTAGTATGGGCGGACAGGGACACTATGGCTACACCTTC.

The chain combines TRBV23-1 with TRBJ2-7; 10 nucleotides align to TRBD2. TRBV23-1 is annotated as an ORF whose role is uncertain. The CDR3 runs to 15 residues. V was pared by 4 bases and J by 3 bases, with 6 bases of the junction left unmatched. The CDR3 sequence: CASSPPGLAHYEQYF. The CDR3 DNA follows: TGCGCCAGCAGTCCGCCGGGACTAGCGCACTACGAGCAGTACTTC.

The rearrangement links TRBV27 to TRBJ2-7, with 8 bases identical to TRBD1. V was clipped by 5 bases and J by 5 bases; unmatched bases: 5. Germline V gene sequence: CDR1 MNHEY, CDR2 SMNVEV (reference sequence). This CDR3 comprises 13 residues. The CDR3 nucleotides are TGTGCCAGCAGTATCAGGGGGCCGCACGAGCAGTACTTC. This gives the protein CASSIRGPHEQYF.

The chain joins TRBV29-1 to TRBJ2-3; 7 bases are shared with TRBD1. The CDR3 totals 14 residues. Trimming cost V 3 bases and J 1 base; bases outside gene matches: 4. CDR1 and CDR2 (germline): SQVTM, ANQGSEA. This CDR3 is CSVDLGQRTDTQYF. The CDR3 bases are TGCAGCGTTGACTTGGGACAGCGCACAGATACGCAGTATTTT.

V is TRBV7-6 and J is TRBJ1-2; 7 nucleotides align to TRBD1. CDR1 is SGHVS and CDR2 is FNYEAQ in the germline V gene. With 5 bases clipped from V and 7 bases from J, the junction kept 7 bases outside the gene matches. The CDR3 consists of 13 residues. CDR3 in DNA: TGTGCCAGCAGCCAGGGGACAGTATCTGGCTACACCTTC. It is translated as CASSQGTVSGYTF.

The chain combines TRBV13 with TRBJ1-1; D unresolved. V was cut by 0 bases and J by 9 bases, with 17 bases left in between. CDR1 is PRHDT and CDR2 is FYEKMQ in the germline V gene (reference sequence). The CDR3 length is 15 residues. Written as DNA, the CDR3 is TGTGCCAGCAGCTTAGGCCTAGGCCCGTTGATGCAAGCTTTCTTT. Translating it yields CASSLGLGPLMQAFF.

The chain recombines TRBV27 with TRBJ1-1; D possibly corresponds to TRBD1 (5 bases). Trimming pared 5 bases from V and 1 base from J, leaving 8 bases between. This CDR3 has 13 residues. CDR1 MNHEY and CDR2 SMNVEV come from the germline V gene (reference sequence). The DNA of the CDR3 is TGTGCCAGCAGTCCAAGGGGGAACACTGAAGCTTTCTTT. This codes for CASSPRGNTEAFF.

This sequence joins TRBV14 and TRBJ2-1; 8 nucleotides line up with TRBD2. Germline CDR1 reads SGHDN; CDR2 reads FVKESK. V was clipped by 1 base and J by 4 bases; unmatched bases: 6. This CDR3 has 16 amino acids. The DNA for the CDR3 is TGTGCCAGCAGCCAAGCACGGGAGGGCCGGTACAATGAGCAGTTCTTC. This gives the protein CASSQAREGRYNEQFF.

The chain couples TRBV5-1 to TRBJ2-2, with TRBD2 matching 10 bases. The CDR3 spans 16 residues. V trimming: 2 bases; J trimming: 1 base; junction bases outside the gene matches: 2. From germline, CDR1 is SGHRS and CDR2 YFSETQ. This chain's CDR3 is CASSFWTSGNTGELFF. The CDR3 coding sequence is TGCGCCAGCAGCTTTTGGACTAGCGGGAACACCGGGGAGCTGTTTTTT.

The gene calls are TRBV28 and TRBJ2-7; TRBD1 aligns across 7 bases. V dropped 3 bases and J dropped 5; count of bases not matched to a gene: 10. This CDR3 region has 15 residues. Looked up from germline, CDR1 is MDHEN and CDR2 is SYDVKM. Written as DNA, the CDR3 is TGTGCCAGCAGTTTCCAGAGGACAGGTTTCGACGAGCAGTACTTC. This encodes CASSFQRTGFDEQYF.

V usage is TRBV5-6 and J usage is TRBJ1-2; D is uncertain. Trimming stripped 2 bases from V and 3 bases from J, with 14 bases between. The CDR3 covers 15 residues. Germline-derived CDR1 and CDR2 are SGHDT and YYEEEE. CDR3 bases: TGTGCCAGCAGCTTCAAGGAGGGAGTTTACTATGGCTACACCTTC. Translated: CASSFKEGVYYGYTF.

The J gene is TRBJ2-4, the V gene TRBV19; D is unresolved. Germline CDR1 reads LNHDA; CDR2 reads SQIVND (reference sequence). This CDR3 region has 13 residues. V dropped 4 bases and J dropped 8 bases, with 12 bases sitting between them. CDR3 coding DNA: TGTGCCAGTAGTAACCCCAGGATTTACATTCAGTACTTC. Amino acid sequence: CASSNPRIYIQYF.

V and J are TRBV19 and TRBJ2-7; a weak D match, TRBD2 (5 bases). The length of the CDR3 is 14 residues. The germline gives CDR1 LNHDA, CDR2 SQIVND (reference sequence). V was pared by 7 bases and J by 4 bases, with 17 bases between. CDR3 DNA: TGTGCCAGTACCTCCGGAGGCCTGGGATACGAGCAGTACTTC. Protein product: CASTSGGLGYEQYF.

The chain combines TRBV2 with TRBJ1-4, with D perhaps TRBD1 (6 bases). The CDR3 is 16 amino acids. V shed 7 bases and J shed 0 bases, with 15 bases lying between them. Per germline, CDR1 SNHLY and CDR2 FYNNEI. CDR3 bases: TGTGCCAGCACGGGGGGGCTCCCTGCAACTAATGAAAAACTGTTTTTT. Its translation is CASTGGLPATNEKLFF.

This clone appeared once. CDR3 loop: CASSWRQGGTGELFF. For the CDR3, the DNA is TGCGCCAGCAGCTGGCGACAGGGCGGGACCGGGGAGCTGTTTTTT. This chain links TRBV5-1 with TRBJ2-2; TRBD1 matches at 7 bases. Germline V gene sequence: CDR1 SGHRS, CDR2 YFSETQ. CDR3 length: 15 amino acids. V shed 3 bases and J 5 bases; nucleotides not matched to a gene: 7. The variable domain in full, with the rest retrieved from reference TRBV5-1 and TRBJ2-2, is KAGVTQTPRYLIKTRGQQVTLSCSPISGHRSVSWYQQTPGQGLQFLFEYFSETQRNKGNFPGRFSGRQFSNSRSEMNVSTLELGDSALYLCASSWRQGGTGELFFGEGSRLTVL.

V usage is TRBV30 and J usage is TRBJ2-6; 11 bases match TRBD1. Germline values: CDR1 GTSNPN, CDR2 SVGIG (reference sequence). V shed 5 bases and J 2 bases; nucleotides not matched to a gene: 5. The CDR3 contains 16 residues. The CDR3 bases are TGTGCCTGGGGGGACAGGGGGTTGCCTGGGGCCAACGTCCTGACTTTC. The encoded protein is CAWGDRGLPGANVLTF.

CDR3 nucleotide sequence: TGTGCCAGCAGTTTAGAGGCGGCTTTGAATGAGCAGTTCTTC. As protein: CASSLEAALNEQFF. V gene TRBV27 combines with J gene TRBJ2-1; D call uncertain. Trimming stripped 2 bases from V and 7 bases from J, with 12 bases between. CDR1 is MNHEY, CDR2 SMNVEV, per germline (reference sequence). This CDR3 spans 14 amino acids.

Worth noting for this clone: This may stem from a read error, because a much larger clone lies one nucleotide away. The sample contains more than one DNA sequence encoding this CDR3. V and J are TRBV27 and TRBJ2-1; D is unclear. The CDR3 is 15 amino acids. V lost 5 bases, J lost 3 bases, and 14 bases lay in between. Germline V gene sequence: CDR1 MNHEY, CDR2 SMNVEV (reference sequence). CDR3 nucleotides: TGTGCCAGCAGTCTTCGACTTGGTGGCTACAATGAGCAGTTCTTC. Its translation is CASSLRLGGYNEQFF.

The chain recombines TRBV28 with TRBJ2-7, with D possibly matching TRBD2 (7 bases). The V end was cut by 5 bases, the J end by 6 bases, with 14 bases between. Per germline, CDR1 MDHEN and CDR2 SYDVKM. The CDR3 totals 13 residues. CDR3: CASSIRGGGEQYF. DNA for the CDR3: TGTGCCAGCAGTATCAGGGGCGGGGGCGAGCAGTACTTC.

The rearrangement uses TRBV9 and TRBJ2-1, with D possibly TRBD2 on 6 matching bases. The germline CDR1 and CDR2 sequences are SGDLS and YYNGEE. The CDR3 spans 17 residues. Trimming stripped 4 bases from V and 5 bases from J, with 22 bases between. The CDR3 sequence is CASSPTLAPQPHNEQFF. In DNA, the CDR3 is TGTGCCAGCAGCCCAACCCTAGCGCCCCAACCCCACAATGAGCAGTTCTTC.

In its sample, this clone was seen once. The rearrangement uses TRBV28 and TRBJ2-1, with 12 bases fitting TRBD2. V shed 5 bases, J shed 1 base, and the junction held 18 bases outside the gene matches. The germline CDR1 and CDR2 sequences are MDHEN and SYDVKM. CDR3 length equals 21 residues. The CDR3 spells CASSLPLWASGRAKSYNEQFF. The DNA for the CDR3 is TGTGCCAGCAGTCTCCCCCTCTGGGCTAGCGGGAGGGCCAAATCCTACAATGAGCAGTTCTTC.

The chain is built from TRBV10-3 and TRBJ2-7; maybe TRBD1 (6 bases). This CDR3 contains 17 residues. Germline V gene sequence: CDR1 ENHRY, CDR2 SYGVKD. The V gene lost 2 bases and the J gene lost 0 bases, with 17 bases spanning the gap. The CDR3 region is CAISEKGIGQSSYEQYF. CDR3 coding DNA: TGTGCCATCAGTGAGAAAGGTATTGGACAGAGCTCCTACGAGCAGTACTTC.

V usage is TRBV19 and J usage is TRBJ2-1; 7 bases are a match to TRBD2. J gave up 3 bases and V 9 bases, and 5 bases lay outside the gene matches. This CDR3 has 13 residues. Germline lookup yields CDR1 LNHDA and CDR2 SQIVND (reference sequence). CDR3 DNA sequence: TGTGCCAGCTCAGCGGGACTCTACAATGAGCAGTTCTTC. This codes for CASSAGLYNEQFF.